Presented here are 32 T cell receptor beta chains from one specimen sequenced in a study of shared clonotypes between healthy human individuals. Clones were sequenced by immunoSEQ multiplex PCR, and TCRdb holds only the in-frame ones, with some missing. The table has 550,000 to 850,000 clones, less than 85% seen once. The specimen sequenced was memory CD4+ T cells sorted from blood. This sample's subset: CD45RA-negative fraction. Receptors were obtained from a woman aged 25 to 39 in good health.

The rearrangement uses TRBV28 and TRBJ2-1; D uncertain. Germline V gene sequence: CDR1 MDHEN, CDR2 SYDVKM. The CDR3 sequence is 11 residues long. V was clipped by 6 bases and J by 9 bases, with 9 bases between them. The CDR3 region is CASSLNFEQFF. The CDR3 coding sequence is TGTGCCAGCAGCCTAAACTTTGAGCAGTTCTTC.

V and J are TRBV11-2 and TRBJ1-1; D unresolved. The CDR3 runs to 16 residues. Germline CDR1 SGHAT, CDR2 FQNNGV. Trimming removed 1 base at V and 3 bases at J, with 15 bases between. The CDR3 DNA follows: TGTGCCAGCAGCTTAGTTAGTATTCGGGGAGACACTGAAGCTTTCTTT. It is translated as CASSLVSIRGDTEAFF. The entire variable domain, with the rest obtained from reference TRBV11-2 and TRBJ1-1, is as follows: EAGVAQSPRYKIIEKRQSVAFWCNPISGHATLYWYQQILGQGPKLLIQFQNNGVVDDSQLPKDRFSAERLKGVDSTLKIQPAKLEDSAVYLCASSLVSIRGDTEAFFGQGTRLTVV.

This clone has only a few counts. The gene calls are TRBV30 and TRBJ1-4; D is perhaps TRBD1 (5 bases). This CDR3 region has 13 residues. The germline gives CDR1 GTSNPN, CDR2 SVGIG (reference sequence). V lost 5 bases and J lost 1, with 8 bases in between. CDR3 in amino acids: CAWGDGTNEKLFF. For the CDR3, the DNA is TGTGCCTGGGGGGACGGAACTAATGAAAAACTGTTTTTT.

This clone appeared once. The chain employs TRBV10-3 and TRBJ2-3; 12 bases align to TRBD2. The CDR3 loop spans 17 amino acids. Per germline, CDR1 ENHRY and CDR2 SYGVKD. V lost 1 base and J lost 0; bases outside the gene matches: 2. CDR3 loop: CAISEWTSGASTDTQYF. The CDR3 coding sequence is TGTGCCATCAGTGAGTGGACTAGCGGGGCCAGCACAGATACGCAGTATTTT.

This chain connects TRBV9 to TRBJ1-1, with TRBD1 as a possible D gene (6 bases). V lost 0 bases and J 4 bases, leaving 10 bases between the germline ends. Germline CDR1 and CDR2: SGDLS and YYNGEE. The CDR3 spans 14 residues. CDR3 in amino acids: CASSVGRGRTEAFF. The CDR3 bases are TGTGCCAGCAGCGTAGGGCGGGGGCGCACTGAAGCTTTCTTT.

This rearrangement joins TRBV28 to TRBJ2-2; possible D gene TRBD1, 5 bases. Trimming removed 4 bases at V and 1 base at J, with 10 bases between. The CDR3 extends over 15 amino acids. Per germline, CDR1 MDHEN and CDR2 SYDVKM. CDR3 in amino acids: CASSSGWGNTGELFF. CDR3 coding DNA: TGTGCCAGCAGTTCAGGGTGGGGGAACACCGGGGAGCTGTTTTTT.

CDR3 nucleotide sequence: TGCAGCGTTGATGGGTTGGGGTACGAGCAGTACTTC. This encodes CSVDGLGYEQYF. This chain joins TRBV29-1 and TRBJ2-7, with D unresolved. The CDR3 has 12 residues. Looked up from germline, CDR1 is SQVTM and CDR2 is ANQGSEA. Trimming removed 3 bases from V and 4 bases from J, with 10 bases in between.

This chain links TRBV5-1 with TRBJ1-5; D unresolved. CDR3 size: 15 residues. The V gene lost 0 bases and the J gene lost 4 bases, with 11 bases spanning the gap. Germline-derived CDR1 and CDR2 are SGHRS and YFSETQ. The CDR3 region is CASSLGGQPNQPQHF. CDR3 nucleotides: TGCGCCAGCAGCTTGGGAGGCCAGCCTAATCAGCCCCAGCATTTT.

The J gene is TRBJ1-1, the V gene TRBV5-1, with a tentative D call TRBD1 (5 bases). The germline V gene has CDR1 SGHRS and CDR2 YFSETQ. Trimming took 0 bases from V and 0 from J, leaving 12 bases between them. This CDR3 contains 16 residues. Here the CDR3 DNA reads TGCGCCAGCAGCTTGGAGCCGGGGACTTTGAACACTGAAGCTTTCTTT. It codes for CASSLEPGTLNTEAFF. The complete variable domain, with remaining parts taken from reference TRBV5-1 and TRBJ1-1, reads KAGVTQTPRYLIKTRGQQVTLSCSPISGHRSVSWYQQTPGQGLQFLFEYFSETQRNKGNFPGRFSGRQFSNSRSEMNVSTLELGDSALYLCASSLEPGTLNTEAFFGQGTRLTVV.

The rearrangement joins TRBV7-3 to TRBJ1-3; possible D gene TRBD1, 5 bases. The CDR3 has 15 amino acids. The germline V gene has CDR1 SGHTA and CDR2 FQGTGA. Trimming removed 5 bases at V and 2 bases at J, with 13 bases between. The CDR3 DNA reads TGTGCCAGCAGCGCCCAGGGAGGTCCTGGAAACACCATATATTTT. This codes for CASSAQGGPGNTIYF. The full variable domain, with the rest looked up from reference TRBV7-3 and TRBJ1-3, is GAGVSQTPSNKVTEKGKYVELRCDPISGHTALYWYRQSLGQGPEFLIYFQGTGAADDSGLPNDRFFAVRPEGSVSTLKIQRTERGDSAVYLCASSAQGGPGNTIYFGEGSWLTVV.

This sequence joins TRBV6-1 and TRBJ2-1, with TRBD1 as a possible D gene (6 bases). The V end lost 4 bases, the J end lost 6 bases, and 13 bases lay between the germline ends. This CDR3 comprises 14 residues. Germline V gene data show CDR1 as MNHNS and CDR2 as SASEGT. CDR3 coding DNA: TGTGCCAGCAGTGGCCGACAGGTGCCCAATGAGCAGTTCTTC. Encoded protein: CASSGRQVPNEQFF.

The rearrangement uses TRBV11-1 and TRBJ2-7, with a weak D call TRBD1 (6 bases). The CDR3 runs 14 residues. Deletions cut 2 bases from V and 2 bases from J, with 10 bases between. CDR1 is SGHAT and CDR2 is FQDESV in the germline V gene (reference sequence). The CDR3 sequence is CASSLTGNPYEQYF. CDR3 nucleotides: TGTGCCAGCAGCTTAACAGGGAACCCCTACGAGCAGTACTTC.

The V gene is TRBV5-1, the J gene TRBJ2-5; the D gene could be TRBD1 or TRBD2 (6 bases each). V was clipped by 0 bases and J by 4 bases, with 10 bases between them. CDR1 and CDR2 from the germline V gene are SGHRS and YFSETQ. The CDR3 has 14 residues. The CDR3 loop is CASSLVGGGETQYF. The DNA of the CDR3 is TGCGCCAGCAGCTTGGTGGGGGGCGGAGAGACCCAGTACTTC. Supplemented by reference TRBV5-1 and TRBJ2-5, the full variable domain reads KAGVTQTPRYLIKTRGQQVTLSCSPISGHRSVSWYQQTPGQGLQFLFEYFSETQRNKGNFPGRFSGRQFSNSRSEMNVSTLELGDSALYLCASSLVGGGETQYFGPGTRLLVL.

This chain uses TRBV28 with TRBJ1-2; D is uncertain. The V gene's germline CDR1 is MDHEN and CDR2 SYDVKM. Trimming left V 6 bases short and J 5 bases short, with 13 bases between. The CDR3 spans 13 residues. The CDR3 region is CASSRGRSYGYTF. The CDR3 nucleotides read TGTGCCAGCAGCAGAGGAAGGTCGTATGGCTACACCTTC.

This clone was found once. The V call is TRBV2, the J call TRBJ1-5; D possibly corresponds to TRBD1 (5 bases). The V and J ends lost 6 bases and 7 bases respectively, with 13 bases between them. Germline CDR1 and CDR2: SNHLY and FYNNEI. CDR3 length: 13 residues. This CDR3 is CASSPGMRQPQHF. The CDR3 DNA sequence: TGTGCCAGCAGCCCAGGGATGCGGCAGCCCCAGCATTTT.

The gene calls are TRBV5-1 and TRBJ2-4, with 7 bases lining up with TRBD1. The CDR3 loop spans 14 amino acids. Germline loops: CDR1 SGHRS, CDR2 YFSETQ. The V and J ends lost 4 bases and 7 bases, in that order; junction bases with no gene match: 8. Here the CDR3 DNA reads TGCGCCAGCAGCCCGGGGACAGAGGGGAACATTCAGTACTTC. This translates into CASSPGTEGNIQYF.

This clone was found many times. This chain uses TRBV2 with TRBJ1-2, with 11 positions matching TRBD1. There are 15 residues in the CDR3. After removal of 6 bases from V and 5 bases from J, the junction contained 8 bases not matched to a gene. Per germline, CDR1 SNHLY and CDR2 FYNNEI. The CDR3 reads CASSQGQGASYGYTF. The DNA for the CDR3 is TGTGCCAGCAGCCAAGGACAGGGGGCTAGTTATGGCTACACCTTC. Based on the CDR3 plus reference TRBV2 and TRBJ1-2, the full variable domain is EPEVTQTPSHQVTQMGQEVILRCVPISNHLYFYWYRQILGQKVEFLVSFYNNEISEKSEIFDDQFSVERPDGSNFTLKIRSTKLEDSAMYFCASSQGQGASYGYTFGSGTRLTVV.

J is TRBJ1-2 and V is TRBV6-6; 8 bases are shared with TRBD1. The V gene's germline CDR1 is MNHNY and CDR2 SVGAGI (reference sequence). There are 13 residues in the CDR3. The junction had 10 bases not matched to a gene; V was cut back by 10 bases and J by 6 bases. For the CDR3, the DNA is TGTGCCACCTCGCGGACAGGGCAGAATGGCTACACCTTC. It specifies CATSRTGQNGYTF.

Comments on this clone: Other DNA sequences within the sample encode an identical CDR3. The CDR3 nucleotides read TGTGCCAGTAGTCCTGGGCTAGCGGGGACCGGGGAGCTGTTTTTT. Its protein product is CASSPGLAGTGELFF. The J gene is TRBJ2-2, the V gene TRBV19; 9 bases agree with TRBD2. V shed 5 bases, J shed 5 bases, and the junction held 6 bases outside the gene matches. CDR1 and CDR2 from the germline V gene are LNHDA and SQIVND (reference sequence). There are 15 residues in the CDR3.

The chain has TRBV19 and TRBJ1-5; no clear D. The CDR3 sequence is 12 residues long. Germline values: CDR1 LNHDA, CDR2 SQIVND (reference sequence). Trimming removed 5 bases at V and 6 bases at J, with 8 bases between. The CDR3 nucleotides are TGTGCCAGTAGTCTGATTGCTCAGCCCCAGCATTTT. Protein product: CASSLIAQPQHF.

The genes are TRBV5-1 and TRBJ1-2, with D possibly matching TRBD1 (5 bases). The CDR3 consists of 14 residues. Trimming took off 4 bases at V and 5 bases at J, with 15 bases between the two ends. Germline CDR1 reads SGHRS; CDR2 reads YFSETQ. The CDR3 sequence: CASSPSSGSYGYTF. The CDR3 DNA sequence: TGCGCCAGCAGCCCCTCTTCAGGGTCGTATGGCTACACCTTC.

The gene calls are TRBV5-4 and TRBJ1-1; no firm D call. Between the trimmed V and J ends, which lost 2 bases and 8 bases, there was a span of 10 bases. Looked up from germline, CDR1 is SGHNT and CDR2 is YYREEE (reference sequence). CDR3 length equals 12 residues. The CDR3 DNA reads TGTGCCAGCAGCTTAGAACGAGTAGAAGCTTTCTTT. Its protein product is CASSLERVEAFF.

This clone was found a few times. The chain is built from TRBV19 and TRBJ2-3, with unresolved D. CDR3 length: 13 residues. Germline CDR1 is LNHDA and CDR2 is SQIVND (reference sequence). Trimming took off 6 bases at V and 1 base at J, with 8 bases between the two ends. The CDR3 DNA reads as TGTGCCAGTAGCGAAACCGGCACAGATACGCAGTATTTT. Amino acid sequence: CASSETGTDTQYF.

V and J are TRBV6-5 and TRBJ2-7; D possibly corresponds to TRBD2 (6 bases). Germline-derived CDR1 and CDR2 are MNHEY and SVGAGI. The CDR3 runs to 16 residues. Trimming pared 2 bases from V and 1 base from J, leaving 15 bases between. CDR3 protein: CASSYQSASASYEQYF. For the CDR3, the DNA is TGTGCCAGCAGTTACCAATCGGCTAGCGCTTCCTACGAGCAGTACTTC.

The CDR3 DNA reads as TGTGCCAGCAGTACGCAGACAGATACGCAGTATTTT. Translating gives CASSTQTDTQYF. The chain employs TRBV28 and TRBJ2-3; D is undetermined. Per the germline V gene, CDR1 is MDHEN and CDR2 is SYDVKM. The ends were cut back, 5 bases at V and 3 bases at J, with 6 bases in the middle. The CDR3 length is 12 residues.

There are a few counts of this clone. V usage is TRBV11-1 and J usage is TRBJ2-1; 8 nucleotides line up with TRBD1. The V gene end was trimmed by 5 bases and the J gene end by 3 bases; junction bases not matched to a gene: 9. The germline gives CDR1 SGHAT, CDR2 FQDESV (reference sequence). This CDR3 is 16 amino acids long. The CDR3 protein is CASSPDLTGGYNEQFF. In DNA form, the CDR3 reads TGTGCCAGCAGCCCTGACTTAACAGGGGGCTACAATGAGCAGTTCTTC.

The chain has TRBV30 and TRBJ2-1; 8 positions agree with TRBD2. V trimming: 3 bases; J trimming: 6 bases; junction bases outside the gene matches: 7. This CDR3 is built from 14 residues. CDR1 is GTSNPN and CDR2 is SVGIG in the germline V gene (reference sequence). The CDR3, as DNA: TGTGCCTGGAGGTGGGCGGGAGGACCCAATGAGCAGTTCTTC. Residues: CAWRWAGGPNEQFF.

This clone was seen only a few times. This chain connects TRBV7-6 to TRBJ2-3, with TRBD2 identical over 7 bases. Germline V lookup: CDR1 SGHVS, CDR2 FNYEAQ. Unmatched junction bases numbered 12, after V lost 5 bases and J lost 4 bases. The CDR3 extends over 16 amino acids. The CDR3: CASSPQPSGAADTQYF. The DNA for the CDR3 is TGTGCCAGCAGCCCTCAACCCAGCGGGGCGGCAGATACGCAGTATTTT.

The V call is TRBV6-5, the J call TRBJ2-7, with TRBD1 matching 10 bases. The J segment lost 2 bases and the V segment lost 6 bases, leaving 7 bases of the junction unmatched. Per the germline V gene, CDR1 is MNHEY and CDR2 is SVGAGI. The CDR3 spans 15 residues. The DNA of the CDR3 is TGTGCCAGCAGACAGGACAGGGGGATTACCTACGAGCAGTACTTC. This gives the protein CASRQDRGITYEQYF.

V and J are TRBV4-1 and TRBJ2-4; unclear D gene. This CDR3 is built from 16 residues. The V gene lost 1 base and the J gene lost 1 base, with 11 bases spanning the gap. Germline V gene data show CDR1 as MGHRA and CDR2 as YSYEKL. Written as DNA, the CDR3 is TGCGCCAGCAGCCAAGTTGGCCGGACGGCCAAAAACATTCAGTACTTC. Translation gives CASSQVGRTAKNIQYF.

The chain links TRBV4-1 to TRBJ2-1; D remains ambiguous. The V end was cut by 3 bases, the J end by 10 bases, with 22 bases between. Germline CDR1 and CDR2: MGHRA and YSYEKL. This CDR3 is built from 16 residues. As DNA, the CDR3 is TGCGCCAGCAGCCACCCTCTACCCCGACTTAGCAGGGAGCAGTTCTTC. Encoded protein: CASSHPLPRLSREQFF.

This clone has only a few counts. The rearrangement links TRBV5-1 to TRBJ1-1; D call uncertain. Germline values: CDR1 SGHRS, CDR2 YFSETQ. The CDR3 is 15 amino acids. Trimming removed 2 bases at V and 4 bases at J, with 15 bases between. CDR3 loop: CASSFVGFVSTEAFF. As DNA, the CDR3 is TGCGCCAGCAGCTTTGTGGGTTTTGTGAGCACTGAAGCTTTCTTT.